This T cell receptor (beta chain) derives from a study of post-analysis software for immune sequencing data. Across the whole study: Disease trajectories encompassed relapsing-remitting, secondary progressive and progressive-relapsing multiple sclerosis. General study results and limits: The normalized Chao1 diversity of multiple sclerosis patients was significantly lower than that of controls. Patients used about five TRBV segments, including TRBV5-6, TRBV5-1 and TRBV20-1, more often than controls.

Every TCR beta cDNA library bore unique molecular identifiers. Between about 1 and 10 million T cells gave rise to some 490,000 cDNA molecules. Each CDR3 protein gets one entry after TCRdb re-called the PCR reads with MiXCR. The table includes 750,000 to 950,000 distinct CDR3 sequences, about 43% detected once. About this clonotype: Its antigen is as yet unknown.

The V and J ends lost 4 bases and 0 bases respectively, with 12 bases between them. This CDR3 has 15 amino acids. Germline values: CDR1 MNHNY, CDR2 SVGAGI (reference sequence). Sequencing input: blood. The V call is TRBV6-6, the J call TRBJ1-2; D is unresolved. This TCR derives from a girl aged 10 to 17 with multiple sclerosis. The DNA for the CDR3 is TGTGCCAGCAGTTCAGCGGGCCCAGCTAACTATGGCTACACCTTC. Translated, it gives CASSSAGPANYGYTF.